The 8 T cell receptor beta chains below all came from one sample that was sequenced in a study of blood T cell repertoires in COVID-19. Assay: immunoSEQ multiplex PCR; the TCRdb copy retains only in-frame clones and omits some. The sample has under 45,000 clones, around 86% seen once; the top ten hold 7.5% to 9.5%. The sequenced material came from peripheral blood. The receptor set was obtained from a man aged 55-75 years with active COVID-19.

V and J are TRBV27 and TRBJ2-1; 11 nucleotides agree with TRBD2. The CDR3 loop spans 17 amino acids. Germline V gene data show CDR1 as MNHEY and CDR2 as SMNVEV (reference sequence). Germline trimming cut 5 bases from V and 1 base from J; bases unmatched to any gene: 7. As DNA, the CDR3 is TGTGCCAGCAGTCGGGGGGTAGCGGGAGGGTCCTACAATGAGCAGTTCTTC. Protein: CASSRGVAGGSYNEQFF.

CDR3 nucleotides: TGTGCCAGCAGCGGGCTACAGGGTTTCTCCGGGGAGCTGTTTTTT. The encoded protein is CASSGLQGFSGELFF. The rearrangement joins TRBV7-9 to TRBJ2-2, with D maybe TRBD1 (6 bases). The CDR3 contains 15 residues. CDR1 and CDR2 from the germline V gene are SEHNR and FQNEAQ (reference sequence). V lost 5 bases, J lost 6 bases, and 16 bases lay in between.

The chain links TRBV6-5 to TRBJ2-2; D might be TRBD2 (5 bases). Trimming left V 5 bases short and J 0 bases short, with 10 bases between. The CDR3 has 15 residues. The germline V gene encodes CDR1 MNHEY and CDR2 SVGAGI. Here the CDR3 DNA reads TGTGCCAGCAGTCCCCCGGGAACGAACACCGGGGAGCTGTTTTTT. Protein product: CASSPPGTNTGELFF.

This rearrangement joins TRBV10-3 to TRBJ2-3, with 9 bases matching TRBD2. This CDR3 is 15 amino acids long. V gave up 4 bases and J gave up 1 base; unmatched junction bases: 3. CDR1 and CDR2 from the germline V gene are ENHRY and SYGVKD. Here the CDR3 DNA reads TGTGCCATCAGTGCTTCTAGCGGGGGCACAGATACGCAGTATTTT. It codes for CAISASSGGTDTQYF.

The chain couples TRBV14 to TRBJ2-7; D possibly corresponds to TRBD2 (6 bases). With 4 bases removed from V and 4 bases from J, the gap between germline ends came to 17 bases. The CDR3 runs 15 residues. The germline gives CDR1 SGHDN, CDR2 FVKESK. The CDR3 DNA reads as TGTGCCAGCAGCCGAGCTTTTTTGGGGGGTTACGAGCAGTACTTC. Translation: CASSRAFLGGYEQYF.

This rearrangement joins TRBV19 to TRBJ2-7; TRBD2 is a possible D gene (6 bases). The CDR3 has 13 residues. CDR1 is LNHDA, CDR2 SQIVND, per germline (reference sequence). Trimming removed 5 bases at V and 2 bases at J, with 10 bases between. The CDR3 protein is CASSAGLAYEQYF. The CDR3 DNA reads TGTGCCAGTAGTGCGGGACTCGCCTACGAGCAGTACTTC.

The rearrangement links TRBV12-3 or TRBV12-4 to TRBJ1-2; D remains unclear. V was trimmed by 5 bases and J by 4 bases, leaving 11 bases between them. The CDR3 covers 13 residues. CDR3 nucleotide sequence: TGTGCCAGCAGTCCTTCTCGGGTCTATGGCTACACCTTC. Translating gives CASSPSRVYGYTF.

This clone has a single count. The chain carries TRBV24-1 and TRBJ2-1; D possibly corresponds to TRBD2 (6 bases). V lost 3 bases and J 6 bases, leaving 11 bases between the germline ends. The V gene's germline CDR1 is KGHDR and CDR2 SFDVKD. This CDR3 has 14 residues. In DNA form, the CDR3 reads TGTGCCACCAGTGATCTGACTAGTTCCAATGAGCAGTTCTTC. It translates to CATSDLTSSNEQFF.